Listed here are 25 T cell receptor beta chains from one sample, sequenced in a study of blood T cell repertoires in COVID-19. The assay was immunoSEQ multiplex PCR, and TCRdb's table has in-frame clones only and misses some. The table has roughly 180,000 clones, 65% to 85% seen once; the top ten hold around 5.1%. Sequencing used PBMCs or T cells enriched from blood (not recorded which). These receptors came from a woman in her thirties or forties with acute COVID-19.

The genes are TRBV19 and TRBJ1-2, with TRBD1 identical over 7 bases. The germline CDR1 and CDR2 sequences are LNHDA and SQIVND (reference sequence). The CDR3 is 14 residues long. The trim removed 5 bases at V and 7 bases at J, leaving 10 bases unmatched. The CDR3 here is CASSPRQGPSGYTF. The CDR3 DNA follows: TGTGCCAGTAGTCCTAGACAGGGACCGTCTGGCTACACCTTC.

The chain couples TRBV7-9 to TRBJ1-2; 7 bases map to TRBD1. Germline V lookup: CDR1 SEHNR, CDR2 FQNEAQ (reference sequence). Germline trimming cut 2 bases from V and 8 bases from J; bases unmatched to any gene: 8. The CDR3 contains 14 residues. The CDR3 spells CASSLQLARGGYTF. CDR3 bases: TGTGCCAGCAGCTTACAGTTGGCCAGGGGGGGCTACACCTTC.

The V and J genes are TRBV5-1 and TRBJ2-5; the match to TRBD1 covers 7 bases. The CDR3 is made up of 16 amino acids. Trimming at V came to 3 bases and at J to 0 bases, leaving 8 bases not matched to a gene. Germline V gene sequence: CDR1 SGHRS, CDR2 YFSETQ. This CDR3 is CASSSIQGPYQETQYF. DNA of the CDR3: TGCGCCAGCAGCTCAATACAGGGGCCCTACCAAGAGACCCAGTACTTC. Using reference TRBV5-1 and TRBJ2-5 for the parts outside the CDR3, the full variable domain is KAGVTQTPRYLIKTRGQQVTLSCSPISGHRSVSWYQQTPGQGLQFLFEYFSETQRNKGNFPGRFSGRQFSNSRSEMNVSTLELGDSALYLCASSSIQGPYQETQYFGPGTRLLVL.

This clone was detected a few times. The chain uses TRBV6-4 and TRBJ2-7, with D uncertain. The germline CDR1 and CDR2 sequences are MRHNA and SNTAGT. This CDR3 has 15 amino acids. Trimming pared 0 bases from V and 6 bases from J, leaving 15 bases between. CDR3 region: CASSDSSSSLVEQYV. The CDR3 DNA sequence: TGTGCCAGCAGTGACTCGAGCTCGAGCCTTGTCGAGCAGTACGTC.

The chain has TRBV10-3 and TRBJ2-7; TRBD2 matches 13 bases. The CDR3 is 17 amino acids. Trimming removed 5 bases from V and 2 bases from J; junction bases left unmatched: 9. CDR1 is ENHRY, CDR2 SYGVKD, per germline. The CDR3 region has the DNA TGTGCCATCAGTCCCGGGACTAGCGGGGCGGGGGCCTACGAGCAGTACTTC. This translates into CAISPGTSGAGAYEQYF.

CDR3 sequence (DNA): TGTGCCAGCTCAGGGGGCGCATCAAGCGAGCAGTACTTC. Protein: CASSGGASSEQYF. This rearrangement joins TRBV18 to TRBJ2-7; D possibly corresponds to TRBD1 (6 bases). This CDR3 is 13 amino acids long. Trimming pared 5 bases from V and 6 bases from J, leaving 14 bases between. Germline V gene sequence: CDR1 KGHSH, CDR2 LQKENI.

This clone turned up a few times. This chain uses TRBV6-2 or TRBV6-3 with TRBJ2-4; 14 bases agree with TRBD2. The CDR3 spans 18 residues. CDR1 is MNHEY and CDR2 is SVGEGT in the germline V gene. V gave up 4 bases and J gave up 1 base; unmatched junction bases: 6. The DNA for the CDR3 is TGTGCCAGCAGTTTAGGGACTAGCGGGAGCTCCGCCAAAAACATTCAGTACTTC. This translates into CASSLGTSGSSAKNIQYF.

This sequence joins TRBV19 and TRBJ2-1, with a possible D match to TRBD2 (6 bases). Germline assignment: CDR1 LNHDA and CDR2 SQIVND (reference sequence). Trimming cost V 6 bases and J 6 bases, with 21 bases left between them. The CDR3 contains 16 residues. CDR3 residues: CASSLPGTARANEQFF. The CDR3, as DNA: TGTGCCAGTAGCCTCCCCGGGACTGCTAGGGCCAATGAGCAGTTCTTC. Full variable domain (remainder filled in from reference TRBV19 and TRBJ2-1): DGGITQSPKYLFRKEGQNVTLSCEQNLNHDAMYWYRQDPGQGLRLIYYSQIVNDFQKGDIAEGYSVSREKKESFPLTVTSAQKNPTAFYLCASSLPGTARANEQFFGPGTRLTVL.

This clone has just a few counts. The CDR3 DNA follows: TGTGCCAGCAGAAAGGACTGGAACACTGAAGCTTTCTTT. Translated: CASRKDWNTEAFF. The chain is built from TRBV2 and TRBJ1-1; D ambiguous. The CDR3 is 13 amino acids. From germline, CDR1 is SNHLY and CDR2 FYNNEI. The V gene lost 6 bases and the J gene lost 1 base, with 9 bases spanning the gap.

V usage is TRBV18 and J usage is TRBJ2-7; 14 bases fit TRBD2. The V gene's germline CDR1 is KGHSH and CDR2 LQKENI. The CDR3 loop spans 17 amino acids. V gave up 2 bases and J gave up 2 bases; unmatched junction bases: 5. CDR3 residues: CASSPGTSGRSTYEQYF. CDR3 nucleotide sequence: TGTGCCAGCTCACCAGGGACTAGCGGGAGATCCACCTACGAGCAGTACTTC.

The chain joins TRBV23-1 to TRBJ2-7; D perhaps matches TRBD2 (6 bases). Being an ORF, TRBV23-1 has a function that is uncertain. V was shortened by 0 bases and J by 1 base, with 16 bases between the two germline ends. CDR3 length: 17 amino acids. The CDR3 DNA is TGCGCCAGCAGTCAATCTCCTTTCGGGAGCCGATCCTACGAGCAGTACGTC. Protein: CASSQSPFGSRSYEQYV.

The chain employs TRBV7-2 and TRBJ2-1; D might be TRBD2 (6 bases). The CDR3 runs 16 residues. The V gene lost 1 base and the J gene lost 0 bases, with 10 bases spanning the gap. Germline CDR1 and CDR2: SGHTA and FQGNSA. CDR3 DNA: TGTGCCAGCAGCTTAGTTGGCGGGAACTCCTACAATGAGCAGTTCTTC. Protein: CASSLVGGNSYNEQFF.

This clone was seen a few times. The chain combines TRBV25-1 with TRBJ1-6; 9 nucleotides agree with TRBD1. CDR3 size: 16 residues. In germline, CDR1 is MGHDK, CDR2 SYGVNS. With V trimmed by 2 bases and J by 4 bases, 3 bases remained unmatched. CDR3 region: CASSERTGAYNSPLHF. The CDR3 bases are TGTGCCAGCAGTGAAAGGACAGGGGCTTATAATTCACCCCTCCACTTT.

This rearrangement joins TRBV19 to TRBJ2-7; no definite D call. The CDR3 contains 13 residues. Germline values: CDR1 LNHDA, CDR2 SQIVND (reference sequence). V was trimmed by 5 bases and J by 2 bases, leaving 10 bases between them. The CDR3 protein is CASSPVATYEQYF. CDR3 in DNA: TGTGCCAGTAGTCCGGTTGCAACCTACGAGCAGTACTTC.

The rearrangement joins TRBV5-6 to TRBJ1-5, with D perhaps matching TRBD1 (6 bases). Germline values: CDR1 SGHDT, CDR2 YYEEEE. CDR3 size: 16 residues. Trimming took off 4 bases at V and 7 bases at J, with 21 bases between the two ends. This CDR3 reads CASSRLRDTHVQPQHF. The CDR3 DNA sequence: TGTGCCAGCAGCCGACTCCGGGACACCCATGTACAGCCCCAGCATTTT.

This clone was observed a single time. The chain couples TRBV6-5 to TRBJ1-2, with a tentative D call TRBD1 (6 bases). Germline V gene lookup returns CDR1 MNHEY and CDR2 SVGAGI. The CDR3 runs to 13 residues. Trimming removed 8 bases from V and 2 bases from J, with 12 bases in between. CDR3 bases: TGTGCCAGCGCGGGGGGGCGGAACTATGGCTACACCTTC. It yields the protein CASAGGRNYGYTF.

The table lists this clone with a few counts. The rearrangement joins TRBV10-1 to TRBJ1-3; tentatively, D is TRBD1 (6 bases). Germline V lookup: CDR1 WNHNN, CDR2 SYGVQD (reference sequence). This CDR3 has 15 residues. CDR3 sequence (DNA): TGCGGGGGGCGAGTAGAATCTATCTCTGGAAACACCATATATTTT. As protein: CGGRVESISGNTIYF.

The chain carries TRBV27 and TRBJ1-1, with 8 bases identical to TRBD1. There are 15 residues in the CDR3. Germline assignment: CDR1 MNHEY and CDR2 SMNVEV (reference sequence). The ends lost 3 bases at V and 3 bases at J; junction bases unmatched: 6. The CDR3 loop is CASSFQTGGYTEAFF. The DNA of the CDR3 is TGTGCCAGCAGTTTTCAAACAGGGGGTTACACTGAAGCTTTCTTT.

The V and J genes are TRBV7-6 and TRBJ2-3; 8 nucleotides line up with TRBD2. The CDR3 runs 14 residues. The germline V gene has CDR1 SGHVS and CDR2 FNYEAQ. The ends lost 5 bases at V and 5 bases at J; junction bases unmatched: 6. The CDR3 nucleotides read TGTGCCAGCAGCATTAGCGGGAATGGAGATACGCAGTATTTT. Protein product: CASSISGNGDTQYF.

The chain carries TRBV9 and TRBJ2-5; 9 bases line up with TRBD2. Germline V gene data show CDR1 as SGDLS and CDR2 as YYNGEE. This CDR3 contains 19 residues. The V gene end was trimmed by 0 bases and the J gene end by 4 bases; junction bases not matched to a gene: 16. The CDR3 sequence is CASSVGDSGGAGGLETQYF. The CDR3 bases are TGTGCCAGCAGCGTAGGTGATAGCGGGGGAGCCGGGGGGCTAGAGACCCAGTACTTC.

The V and J genes are TRBV21-1 and TRBJ2-1; no check of the table's D call, TRBD1, against the DNA was made. TRBV21-1 is an annotated pseudogene. The CDR3 is made up of 17 amino acids. CDR3 protein: CASSKLTDKGSSNEQFF. DNA of the CDR3: TGTGCCAGCAGCAAGTTGACAGACAAAGGTTCCTCCAATGAGCAGTTCTTC.

The chain combines TRBV29-1 with TRBJ2-1, with 10 nucleotides matching TRBD2. This CDR3 contains 15 residues. Germline V gene sequence: CDR1 SQVTM, CDR2 ANQGSEA. V lost 3 bases to trimming and J lost 7 bases; unmatched junction nucleotides: 9. In DNA form, the CDR3 reads TGCAGCGTTGAGTCCCCTAGCGGGAGTCGAAATGAGCAGTTCTTC. Translated: CSVESPSGSRNEQFF.

This sequence joins TRBV6-5 and TRBJ1-5; D uncertain. CDR1 and CDR2 from the germline V gene are MNHEY and SVGAGI. V was cut by 6 bases and J by 1 base, with 4 bases left in between. CDR3 length: 12 amino acids. The CDR3 loop is CASRQSNQPQHF. The CDR3 DNA reads as TGTGCCAGCAGACAGAGCAATCAGCCCCAGCATTTT.

The chain recombines TRBV4-1 with TRBJ1-1, with D hard to call. Between the trimmed V and J ends, which lost 5 bases and 6 bases, there was a span of 13 bases. The CDR3 extends over 13 amino acids. Germline CDR1 and CDR2: MGHRA and YSYEKL. The CDR3 reads CASSLEVRPEAFF. The CDR3 DNA follows: TGCGCCAGCAGCTTAGAGGTCCGTCCTGAAGCTTTCTTT.

The chain couples TRBV18 to TRBJ2-2; 7 nucleotides line up with TRBD2. Germline CDR1 reads KGHSH; CDR2 reads LQKENI. This CDR3 spans 14 amino acids. Trimming removed 3 bases from V and 8 bases from J; junction bases left unmatched: 6. CDR3 residues: CASSPELARGELFF. CDR3 DNA: TGTGCCAGCTCACCCGAACTAGCGCGAGGGGAGCTGTTTTTT.